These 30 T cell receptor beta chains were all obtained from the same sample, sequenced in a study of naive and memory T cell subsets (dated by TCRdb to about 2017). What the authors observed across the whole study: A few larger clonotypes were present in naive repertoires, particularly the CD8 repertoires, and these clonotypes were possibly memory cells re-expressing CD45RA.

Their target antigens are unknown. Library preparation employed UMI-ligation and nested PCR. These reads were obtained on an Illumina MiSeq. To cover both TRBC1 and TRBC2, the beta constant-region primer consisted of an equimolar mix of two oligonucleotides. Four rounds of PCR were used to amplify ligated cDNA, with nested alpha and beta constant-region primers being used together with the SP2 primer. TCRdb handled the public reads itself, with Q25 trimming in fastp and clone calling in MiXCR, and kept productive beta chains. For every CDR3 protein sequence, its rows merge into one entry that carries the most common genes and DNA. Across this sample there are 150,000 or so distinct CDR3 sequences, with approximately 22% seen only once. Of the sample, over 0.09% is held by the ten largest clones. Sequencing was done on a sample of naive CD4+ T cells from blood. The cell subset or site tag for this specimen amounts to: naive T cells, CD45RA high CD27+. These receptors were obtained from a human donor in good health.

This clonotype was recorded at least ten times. CDR3 loop: CSASDLLRGTAPHEQYF. In DNA, the CDR3 is TGCAGTGCTAGCGATCTTCTTCGCGGGACAGCGCCGCACGAGCAGTACTTC. This chain connects TRBV20-1 to TRBJ2-7, with D tentatively TRBD1 (7 bases). There are 17 residues in the CDR3. The germline V gene has CDR1 DFQATT and CDR2 SNEGSKA (reference sequence). Trimming cost V 3 bases and J 5 bases, with 26 bases left between them.

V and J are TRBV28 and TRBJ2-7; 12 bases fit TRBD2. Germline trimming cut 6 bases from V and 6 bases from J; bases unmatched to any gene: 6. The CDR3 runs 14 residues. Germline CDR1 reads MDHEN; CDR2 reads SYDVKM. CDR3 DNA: TGTGCCAGCAGGGCTAGCGGGAGGGCCTCCGAGCAGTACTTC. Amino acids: CASRASGRASEQYF. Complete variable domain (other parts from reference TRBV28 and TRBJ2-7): DVKVTQSSRYLVKRTGEKVFLECVQDMDHENMFWYRQDPGLGLRLIYFSYDVKMKEKGDIPEGYSVSREKKERFSLILESASTNQTSMYLCASRASGRASEQYFGPGTRLTVT.

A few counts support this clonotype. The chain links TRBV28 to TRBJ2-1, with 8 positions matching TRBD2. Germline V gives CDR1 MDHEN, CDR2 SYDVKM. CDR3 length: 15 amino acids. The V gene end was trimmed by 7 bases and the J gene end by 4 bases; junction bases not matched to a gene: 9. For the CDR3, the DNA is TGTGCCAGCACTCCCAGGACTAGCTCTTACAATGAGCAGTTCTTC. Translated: CASTPRTSSYNEQFF.

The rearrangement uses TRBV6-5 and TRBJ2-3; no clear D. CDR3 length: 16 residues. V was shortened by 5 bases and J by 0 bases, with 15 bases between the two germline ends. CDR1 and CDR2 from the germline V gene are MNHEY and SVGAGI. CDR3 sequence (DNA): TGTGCCAGCAGTCTGAACAGTTTTACTAGCACAGATACGCAGTATTTT. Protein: CASSLNSFTSTDTQYF.

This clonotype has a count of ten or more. The CDR3 loop reads CASSLWDSPLHF. As DNA, the CDR3 is TGTGCCAGCAGTTTATGGGATTCACCCCTCCACTTT. J is TRBJ1-6 and V is TRBV27; D gene ambiguous. The CDR3 totals 12 residues. Germline V lookup: CDR1 MNHEY, CDR2 SMNVEV (reference sequence). The V end was cut by 1 base, the J end by 8 bases, with 3 bases between.

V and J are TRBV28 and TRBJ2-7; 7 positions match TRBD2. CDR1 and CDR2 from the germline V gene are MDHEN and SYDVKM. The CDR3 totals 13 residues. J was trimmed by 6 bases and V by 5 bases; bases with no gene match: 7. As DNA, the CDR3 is TGTGCCAGCAGTGTAGCAGGGAGGGGCGAGCAGTACTTC. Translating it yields CASSVAGRGEQYF.

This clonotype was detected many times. Here the CDR3 DNA reads TGTGCCAGCAGCGCCCGGGACAGAGCCTACGAGCAGTACTTC. Protein sequence: CASSARDRAYEQYF. The chain recombines TRBV7-9 with TRBJ2-7; 7 bases map to TRBD1. The V gene's germline CDR1 is SEHNR and CDR2 FQNEAQ (reference sequence). V lost 5 bases, J lost 2 bases, and 6 bases stayed unmatched. The CDR3 consists of 14 residues.

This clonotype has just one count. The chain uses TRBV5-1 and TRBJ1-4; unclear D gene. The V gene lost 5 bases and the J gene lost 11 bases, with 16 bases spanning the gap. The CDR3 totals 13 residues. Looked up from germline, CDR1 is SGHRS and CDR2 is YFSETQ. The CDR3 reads CASSPDGVVKLFF. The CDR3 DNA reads TGCGCCAGCAGTCCGGACGGGGTAGTGAAACTGTTTTTT. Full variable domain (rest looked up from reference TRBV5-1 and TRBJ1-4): KAGVTQTPRYLIKTRGQQVTLSCSPISGHRSVSWYQQTPGQGLQFLFEYFSETQRNKGNFPGRFSGRQFSNSRSEMNVSTLELGDSALYLCASSPDGVVKLFFGSGTQLSVL.

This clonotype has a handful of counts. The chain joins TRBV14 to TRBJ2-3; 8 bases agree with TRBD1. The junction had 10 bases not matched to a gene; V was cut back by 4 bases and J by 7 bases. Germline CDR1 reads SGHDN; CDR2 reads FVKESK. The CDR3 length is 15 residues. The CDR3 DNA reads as TGTGCCAGCAGCCTCCGGACAGGGAGACACAATACGCAGTATTTT. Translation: CASSLRTGRHNTQYF. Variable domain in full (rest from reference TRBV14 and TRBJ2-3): EAGVTQFPSHSVIEKGQTVTLRCDPISGHDNLYWYRRVMGKEIKFLLHFVKESKQDESGMPNNRFLAERTGGTYSTLKVQPAELEDSGVYFCASSLRTGRHNTQYFGPGTRLTVL.

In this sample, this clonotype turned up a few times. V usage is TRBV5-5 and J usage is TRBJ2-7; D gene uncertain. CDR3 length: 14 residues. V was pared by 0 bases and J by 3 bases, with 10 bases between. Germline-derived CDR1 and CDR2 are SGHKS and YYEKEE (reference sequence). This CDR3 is CASSLGLLGYEQYF. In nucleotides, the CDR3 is TGTGCCAGCAGCTTGGGACTCCTCGGCTACGAGCAGTACTTC.

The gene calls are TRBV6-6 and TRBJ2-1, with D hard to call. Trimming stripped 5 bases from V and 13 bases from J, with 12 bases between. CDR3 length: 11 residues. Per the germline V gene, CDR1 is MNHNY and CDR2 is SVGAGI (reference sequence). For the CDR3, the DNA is TGTGCCAGCAGTCCACGGGTAGCCCAGTTCTTC. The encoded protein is CASSPRVAQFF.

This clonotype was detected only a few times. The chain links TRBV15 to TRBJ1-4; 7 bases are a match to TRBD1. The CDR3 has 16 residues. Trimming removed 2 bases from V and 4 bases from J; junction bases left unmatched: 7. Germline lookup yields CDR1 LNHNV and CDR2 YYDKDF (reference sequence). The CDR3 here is CATSRPGDSLNEKLFF. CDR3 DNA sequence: TGTGCCACCAGCAGACCTGGGGACAGCCTTAATGAAAAACTGTTTTTT. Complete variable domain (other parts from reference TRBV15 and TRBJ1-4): DAMVIQNPRYQVTQFGKPVTLSCSQTLNHNVMYWYQQKSSQAPKLLFHYYDKDFNNEADTPDNFQSRRPNTSFCFLDIRSPGLGDTAMYLCATSRPGDSLNEKLFFGSGTQLSVL.

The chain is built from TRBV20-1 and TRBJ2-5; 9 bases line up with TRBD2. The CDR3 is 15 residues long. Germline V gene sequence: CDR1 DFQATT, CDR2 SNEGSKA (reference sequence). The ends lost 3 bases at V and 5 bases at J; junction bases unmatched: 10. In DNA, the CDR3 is TGCAGTGCTAGGGGCGGGAGGGCCGGTGCGGAGACCCAGTACTTC. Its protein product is CSARGGRAGAETQYF.

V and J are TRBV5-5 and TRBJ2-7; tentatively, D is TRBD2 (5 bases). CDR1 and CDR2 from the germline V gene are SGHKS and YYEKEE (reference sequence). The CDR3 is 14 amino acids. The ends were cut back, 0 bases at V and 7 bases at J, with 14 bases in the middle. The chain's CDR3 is CASSLEFGVGEQYF. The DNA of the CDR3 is TGTGCCAGCAGCTTGGAGTTCGGGGTGGGGGAGCAGTACTTC.

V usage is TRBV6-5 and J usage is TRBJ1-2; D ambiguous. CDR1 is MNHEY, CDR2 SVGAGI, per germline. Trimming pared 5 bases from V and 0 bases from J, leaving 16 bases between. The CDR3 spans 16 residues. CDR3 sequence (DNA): TGTGCCAGCAGTCCCTACATCGACACCTCTAACTATGGCTACACCTTC. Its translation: CASSPYIDTSNYGYTF.

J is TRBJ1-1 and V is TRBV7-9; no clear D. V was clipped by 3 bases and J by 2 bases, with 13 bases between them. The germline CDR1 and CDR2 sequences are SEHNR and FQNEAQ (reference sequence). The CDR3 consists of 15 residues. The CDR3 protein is CASSFGNDGNTEAFF. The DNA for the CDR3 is TGTGCCAGCAGCTTCGGGAACGACGGAAACACTGAAGCTTTCTTT.

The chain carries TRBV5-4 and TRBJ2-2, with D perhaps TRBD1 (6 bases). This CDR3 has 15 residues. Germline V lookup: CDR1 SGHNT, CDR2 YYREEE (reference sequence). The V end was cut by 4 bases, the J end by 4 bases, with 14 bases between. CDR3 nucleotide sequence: TGTGCCAGCAGCGTTAAGGGACACATCACCGGGGAGCTGTTTTTT. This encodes CASSVKGHITGELFF.

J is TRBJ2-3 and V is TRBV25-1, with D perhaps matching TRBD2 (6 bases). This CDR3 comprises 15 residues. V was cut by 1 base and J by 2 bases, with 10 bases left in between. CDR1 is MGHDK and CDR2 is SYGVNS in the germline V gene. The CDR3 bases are TGTGCCAGCAGTGAATTGGCGGGACCCACAGATACGCAGTATTTT. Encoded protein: CASSELAGPTDTQYF.

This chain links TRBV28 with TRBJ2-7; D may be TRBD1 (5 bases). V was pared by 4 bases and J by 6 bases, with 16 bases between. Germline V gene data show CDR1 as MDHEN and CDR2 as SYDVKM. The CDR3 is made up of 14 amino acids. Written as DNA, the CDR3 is TGTGCCAGCAGTTCAGGGTCCCCCCTCGGCGAGCAGTACTTC. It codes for CASSSGSPLGEQYF.

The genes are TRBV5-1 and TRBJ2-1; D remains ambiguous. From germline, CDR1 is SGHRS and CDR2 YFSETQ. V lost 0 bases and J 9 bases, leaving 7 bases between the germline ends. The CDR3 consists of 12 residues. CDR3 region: CASSLDHFEQFF. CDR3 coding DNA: TGCGCCAGCAGCTTGGACCATTTTGAGCAGTTCTTC. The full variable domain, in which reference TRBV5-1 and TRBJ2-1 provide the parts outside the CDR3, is KAGVTQTPRYLIKTRGQQVTLSCSPISGHRSVSWYQQTPGQGLQFLFEYFSETQRNKGNFPGRFSGRQFSNSRSEMNVSTLELGDSALYLCASSLDHFEQFFGPGTRLTVL.

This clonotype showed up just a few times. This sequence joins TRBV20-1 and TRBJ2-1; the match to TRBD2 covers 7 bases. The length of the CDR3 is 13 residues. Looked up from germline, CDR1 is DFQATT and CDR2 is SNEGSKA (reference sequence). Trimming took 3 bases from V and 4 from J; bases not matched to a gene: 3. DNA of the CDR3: TGCAGTGCTAGCCGGGACTATTACAATGAGCAGTTCTTC. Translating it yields CSASRDYYNEQFF.

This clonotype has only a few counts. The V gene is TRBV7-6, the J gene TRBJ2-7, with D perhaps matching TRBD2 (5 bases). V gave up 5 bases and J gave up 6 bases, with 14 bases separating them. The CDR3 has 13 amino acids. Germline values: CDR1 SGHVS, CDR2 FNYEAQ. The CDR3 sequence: CASSDPASREQYF. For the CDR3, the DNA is TGTGCCAGCAGCGACCCCGCTAGCCGCGAGCAGTACTTC.

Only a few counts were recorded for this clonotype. CDR3 DNA sequence: TGCAGTGCTAGCCGAGGGAAGGGGGCGCAGAGCAATCAGCCCCAGCATTTT. Protein sequence: CSASRGKGAQSNQPQHF. The chain joins TRBV20-1 to TRBJ1-5, with TRBD1 matching over 7 bases. The CDR3 totals 17 residues. V lost 3 bases and J lost 1; bases outside the gene matches: 12. Germline V gene sequence: CDR1 DFQATT, CDR2 SNEGSKA (reference sequence).

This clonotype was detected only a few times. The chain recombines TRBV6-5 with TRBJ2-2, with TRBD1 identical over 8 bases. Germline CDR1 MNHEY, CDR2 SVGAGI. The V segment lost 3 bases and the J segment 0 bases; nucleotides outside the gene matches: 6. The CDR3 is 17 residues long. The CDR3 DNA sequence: TGTGCCAGCAGTTATTTCTCGGGACAGGCGAACACCGGGGAGCTGTTTTTT. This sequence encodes CASSYFSGQANTGELFF.

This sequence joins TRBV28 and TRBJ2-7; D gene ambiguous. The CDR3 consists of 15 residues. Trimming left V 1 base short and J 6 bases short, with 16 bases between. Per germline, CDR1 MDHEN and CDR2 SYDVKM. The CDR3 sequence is CASSLSLGSHGEQYF. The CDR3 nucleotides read TGTGCCAGCAGTTTATCGCTCGGGTCCCACGGCGAGCAGTACTTC.

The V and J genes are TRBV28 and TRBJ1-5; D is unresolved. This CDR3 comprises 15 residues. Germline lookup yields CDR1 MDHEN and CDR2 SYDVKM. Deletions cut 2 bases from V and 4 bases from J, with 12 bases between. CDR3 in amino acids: CASSLVQVNNQPQHF. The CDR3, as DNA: TGTGCCAGCAGTTTAGTCCAGGTTAATAATCAGCCCCAGCATTTT.

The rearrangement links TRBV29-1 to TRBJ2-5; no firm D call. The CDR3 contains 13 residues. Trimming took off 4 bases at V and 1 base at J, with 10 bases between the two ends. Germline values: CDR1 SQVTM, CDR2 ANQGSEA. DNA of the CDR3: TGCAGCGTTGGTCTGGCACTCCAAGAGACCCAGTACTTC. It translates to CSVGLALQETQYF.

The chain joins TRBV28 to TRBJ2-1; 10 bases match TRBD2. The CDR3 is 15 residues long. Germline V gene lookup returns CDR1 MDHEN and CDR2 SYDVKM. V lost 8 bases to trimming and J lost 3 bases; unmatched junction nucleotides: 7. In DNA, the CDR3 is TGTGCCAGCCTTGGGAGCGGGAGGGTCTACAATGAGCAGTTCTTC. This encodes CASLGSGRVYNEQFF.

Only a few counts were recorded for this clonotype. In DNA, the CDR3 is TGTGCCAGCAGCCCCCGCGACAGGACCAAAAACATTCAGTACTTC. It codes for CASSPRDRTKNIQYF. The V call is TRBV3-1, the J call TRBJ2-4, with a tentative D call TRBD1 (6 bases). V gave up 4 bases and J gave up 2 bases, with 12 bases separating them. The CDR3 contains 15 residues. Germline V gives CDR1 LGHDT, CDR2 YNNKEL (reference sequence).

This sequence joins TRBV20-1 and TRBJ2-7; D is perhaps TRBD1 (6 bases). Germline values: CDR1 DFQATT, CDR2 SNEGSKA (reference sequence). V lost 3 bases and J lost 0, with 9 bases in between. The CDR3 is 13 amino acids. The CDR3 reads CSASLTGSYEQYF. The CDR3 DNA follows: TGCAGTGCTAGTCTGACAGGCTCCTACGAGCAGTACTTC.